These 2 T cell receptor beta chains came from one sample sequenced in a study of blood T cell repertoires in COVID-19 (dated by TCRdb to 2018 to 2021). The library was produced with the immunoSEQ multiplex PCR assay. TCRdb stores this immuneACCESS table with in-frame sequences only. Part of the clones is absent; in the studies checked, under half of the shortfall reflects unresolved V genes, and no reason is known for the rest. The sample table holds about 270,000 clones, of which approximately 90% were seen once. The leading ten clones occupy roughly 2.8% of the sample. Specimen: PBMCs or T cells enriched from blood (not recorded which). The source of these receptors is a man aged 35 to 55 who had been exposed to COVID-19.

The chain has TRBV5-5 and TRBJ1-5; D may be TRBD1 (5 bases). The CDR3 totals 13 residues. Germline values: CDR1 SGHKS, CDR2 YYEKEE (reference sequence). Trimming shortened V by 1 base and J by 12 bases, and 14 bases separated the two germline ends. CDR3 nucleotide sequence: TGTGCCAGCAGCTTGCTCCAGGGACTGTACCAGCATTTT. Translating gives CASSLLQGLYQHF.

This clone has more than one count but fewer than ten. CDR3 residues: CASSPSGRGYNEQFF. In nucleotides, the CDR3 is TGTGCCAGCAGTCCCAGCGGGAGGGGTTACAATGAGCAGTTCTTC. The chain recombines TRBV6-5 with TRBJ2-1, with TRBD2 matching over 10 bases. J gave up 4 bases and V 5 bases, and 5 bases lay outside the gene matches. Germline-derived CDR1 and CDR2 are MNHEY and SVGAGI. There are 15 residues in the CDR3.